A selection of T cell receptor beta chains follows, all from one sample in a study of shared clonotypes between healthy human individuals. Produced via immunoSEQ multiplex PCR; TCRdb's table is partial and in-frame only. The sample yields about 2,100,000 clones, about 92% seen once. Sequenced material: naive CD8+ T cells from PBMCs. Source of these receptors: a young man in good health. Some clones in this sample may be carry-over from other donors' samples. The CDR3 runs from the conserved cysteine through the conserved F or W. The D gene is left open where the match is weak. Clone sizes are given selectively: once, few, many, or a class where the clone is expanded.

size	V	D	J	CDR3	DNA
.	TRBV9	.	TRBJ1-1	CASSPTGAETEAFF	TGTGCCAGCAGCCCCACGGGGGCGGAAACTGAAGCTTTCTTT
.	TRBV4-3	.	TRBJ2-1	CARKTGTGLNGLLYNEQFF	TGCGCCAGAAAGACAGGGACCGGACTAAACGGCCTACTCTACAATGAGCAGTTCTTC
.	TRBV27	.	TRBJ2-3	CASSLSGATDTQYF	TGTGCCAGCAGTTTATCGGGAGCCACAGATACGCAGTATTTT
.	TRBV28	.	TRBJ1-2	CASSSAIMGSQGYGYTF	TGTGCCAGCAGCTCCGCAATAATGGGGTCACAGGGCTATGGCTACACCTTC
.	TRBV27	.	TRBJ1-4	CASSLRVPNEKLFF	TGTGCCAGCAGTCTCAGGGTCCCGAATGAAAAACTGTTTTTT
.	TRBV27	.	TRBJ1-1	CASSPGVSAAFF	TGTGCCAGCAGTCCTGGAGTGTCGGCGGCTTTCTTT
.	TRBV27	TRBD1	TRBJ2-7	CASSLSSSTGSNEQYF	TGTGCCAGCAGTTTATCCTCCTCGACAGGGAGCAACGAGCAGTACTTC
once	TRBV28	.	TRBJ1-1	CASSLNTRNTEAFF	TGTGCCAGCAGTTTAAACACCCGGAACACTGAAGCTTTCTTT
.	TRBV11-2	.	TRBJ2-7	CASSYRDSTYEQYF	TGTGCCAGCAGCTACCGGGACTCGACCTACGAGCAGTACTTC
.	TRBV18	TRBD2	TRBJ2-1	CASSPRTSGSPYNEQFF	TGTGCCAGCTCACCCCGGACTAGCGGGAGTCCCTACAATGAGCAGTTCTTC
.	TRBV7-9	.	TRBJ2-6	CASSLAPGDFSGGANVLTF	TGTGCCAGCAGCTTAGCGCCAGGGGATTTCTCTGGTGGGGCCAACGTCCTGACTTTC
.	TRBV29-1	TRBD1	TRBJ2-7	CSVGQGIRSYEQYF	TGCAGCGTCGGACAGGGGATAAGATCCTACGAGCAGTACTTC
.	TRBV9	TRBD2	TRBJ2-7	CASSPFSTSGSYEQYF	TGTGCCAGCAGCCCCTTTTCGACTAGCGGGAGTTACGAGCAGTACTTC
.	TRBV27	.	TRBJ1-4	CASRFRARNEKLFF	TGTGCCAGCAGATTCAGGGCAAGGAATGAAAAACTGTTTTTT
.	TRBV7-6	TRBD1	TRBJ1-2	CASSPRGAQGYTF	TGTGCCAGCAGCCCCAGGGGGGCACAGGGCTACACCTTC
.	TRBV30	.	TRBJ1-1	CAWIWDGTEAFF	TGTGCCTGGATATGGGACGGGACTGAAGCTTTCTTT
.	TRBV27	.	TRBJ1-1	CASSLRVSNTEAFF	TGTGCCAGCAGTTTGAGGGTATCGAACACTGAAGCTTTCTTT
.	TRBV9	.	TRBJ1-4	CASSVGGSNEKLFF	TGTGCCAGCAGCGTAGGGGGGTCTAATGAAAAACTGTTTTTT
.	TRBV10-2	TRBD1	TRBJ1-1	CASRDRDRGVMNTEAFF	TGCGCCAGCAGAGACCGGGACAGGGGCGTCATGAACACTGAAGCTTTCTTT
.	TRBV10-2	.	TRBJ2-1	CASSETGLYNEQFF	TGCGCCAGCAGTGAGACAGGACTTTACAATGAGCAGTTCTTC
once	TRBV4-1	TRBD1	TRBJ1-1	CASSHHTGTAMGTEAFF	TGCGCCAGCAGCCACCATACCGGGACAGCGATGGGTACTGAAGCTTTCTTT
.	TRBV6-1	.	TRBJ2-7	CASSEADTGIGYEQYF	TGTGCCAGCAGTGAAGCCGATACAGGGATCGGCTACGAGCAGTACTTC
.	TRBV11-1	.	TRBJ2-5	CASSRSMLVFETQYF	TGTGCCAGCAGCCGCAGCATGCTGGTGTTTGAGACCCAGTACTTC
.	TRBV5-1	.	TRBJ1-1	CASSLAGNTEAFF	TGCGCCAGCAGCTTAGCAGGGAACACTGAAGCTTTCTTT
.	TRBV9	TRBD1	TRBJ2-7	CASSPGGQATHEQYF	TGTGCCAGCAGCCCTGGTGGACAGGCGACCCACGAGCAGTACTTC
.	TRBV5-1	.	TRBJ1-2	CASSLARAASGYGYTF	TGCGCCAGCAGCTTGGCCCGGGCAGCTTCTGGCTATGGCTACACCTTC
.	TRBV27	TRBD2	TRBJ2-7	CASSLTLTREVPYEQYF	TGTGCCAGCAGTTTGACCTTGACGCGGGAGGTCCCCTACGAGCAGTACTTC
.	TRBV6-6	.	TRBJ2-7	CASSYSPGYSYEQYF	TGTGCCAGCAGTTACTCTCCGGGTTACTCCTACGAGCAGTACTTC
.	TRBV7-9	.	TRBJ2-7	CASSLGMGAQEQYF	TGTGCCAGCAGCCTAGGGATGGGGGCTCAGGAGCAGTACTTC
.	TRBV28	.	TRBJ2-5	CASSLWGVGETQYF	TGTGCCAGCAGTTTATGGGGAGTAGGGGAGACCCAGTACTTC
.	TRBV4-3	TRBD2	TRBJ2-1	CASSQDTAGGPLNEQFF	TGCGCCAGCAGCCAAGATACGGCGGGAGGGCCGCTCAATGAGCAGTTCTTC
.	TRBV7-9	.	TRBJ2-7	CASSSNPTYEQYF	TGTGCCAGCAGCTCGAACCCTACCTACGAGCAGTACTTC
.	TRBV9	.	TRBJ1-2	CASRRGDGYTF	TGTGCCAGCAGAAGGGGGGATGGCTACACCTTC
.	TRBV27	.	TRBJ2-7	CASSPISQGRSYEQYF	TGTGCCAGCAGTCCAATTTCACAGGGCCGCTCCTACGAGCAGTACTTC
.	TRBV4-3	.	TRBJ2-1	CASSQGWGEGFNEQFF	TGCGCCAGCAGCCAAGGATGGGGTGAGGGCTTCAATGAGCAGTTCTTC
few	TRBV5-1	TRBD1	TRBJ1-1	CASSFGQATEAFF	TGCGCCAGCAGCTTTGGACAGGCAACTGAAGCTTTCTTT
.	TRBV10-1	.	TRBJ2-7	CASRTRSLANEQYF	TGCGCCAGCAGAACAAGATCCCTAGCCAACGAGCAGTACTTC
.	TRBV5-5	.	TRBJ2-7	CASSLEGGTYEQYF	TGTGCCAGCAGCTTGGAAGGGGGAACCTACGAGCAGTACTTC
once	TRBV6-7	.	TRBJ2-1	CASPGGYNEQFF	TGTGCCTCACCGGGCGGTTACAATGAGCAGTTCTTC
once	TRBV11-2	.	TRBJ2-1	CASSLGVVEQFF	TGTGCCAGCAGCTTAGGAGTGGTTGAGCAGTTCTTC
.	TRBV4-2	.	TRBJ2-5	CASSQEGETQYF	TGTGCCAGCAGCCAGGAGGGAGAGACCCAGTACTTC
.	TRBV19	TRBD2	TRBJ2-1	CASSIGNYGGDEQFF	TGTGCCAGTAGTATAGGTAACTATGGGGGGGATGAGCAGTTCTTC
few	TRBV2	TRBD1	TRBJ1-1	CASSDRTGGFWAFF	TGTGCCAGCAGTGATAGGACAGGGGGTTTTTGGGCTTTCTTT
.	TRBV4-1	.	TRBJ2-1	CASSPYPPSGGSEQFF	TGCGCCAGCAGCCCGTACCCACCGTCCGGGGGCAGTGAGCAGTTCTTC
.	TRBV2	TRBD2	TRBJ2-1	CASSETSGSSYEQFF	TGTGCCAGCAGTGAAACTAGCGGGAGTAGCTATGAGCAGTTCTTC
.	TRBV9	TRBD2	TRBJ2-5	CASSPRGLAGGPQETQYF	TGTGCCAGCAGCCCCCGTGGGCTAGCGGGAGGGCCCCAAGAGACCCAGTACTTC
once	TRBV7-6	.	TRBJ2-7	CASSLRVASYEQYF	TGTGCCAGCAGCTTACGGGTGGCTAGCTACGAGCAGTACTTC
.	TRBV19	.	TRBJ1-2	CASSSTGSYGYTF	TGTGCCAGTAGTTCCACAGGGAGCTATGGCTACACCTTC
.	TRBV9	.	TRBJ2-3	CASSGSVGAGSTDTQYF	TGTGCCAGCAGCGGCTCTGTGGGGGCTGGGAGCACAGATACGCAGTATTTT
.	TRBV27	.	TRBJ2-1	CASSLGQTNEQFF	TGTGCCAGCAGTTTAGGGCAGACCAATGAGCAGTTCTTC
.	TRBV7-2	.	TRBJ1-2	CASNQDGGYTF	TGTGCCAGCAACCAGGATGGAGGCTACACCTTC
.	TRBV29-1	TRBD1	TRBJ2-7	CSVKGTGVVGNYEQYF	TGCAGCGTTAAGGGGACAGGGGTCGTGGGGAACTACGAGCAGTACTTC
.	TRBV12-5	TRBD1	TRBJ2-2	CASGFHYPTGRNTGELFF	TGTGCTAGTGGTTTTCACTACCCGACAGGGCGGAACACCGGGGAGCTGTTTTTT
once	TRBV7-6	.	TRBJ2-7	CASSLAKSGPYEQYF	TGTGCCAGCAGCTTAGCGAAATCGGGGCCCTACGAGCAGTACTTC